This section outlines one T cell receptor beta chain sequence together with its context. The V gene's germline CDR1 is LNHDA and CDR2 SQIVND (reference sequence). The CDR3 length is 16 residues. Between the trimmed V and J ends, which lost 2 bases and 0 bases, there was a span of 11 bases. The TCR beta repertoire was assessed by survey-level immunoSEQ sequencing. The method was immunoSEQ multiplex PCR; TCRdb's version includes in-frame clones alone and lacks a portion of them. Seen here are around 50,000 clones, over 85% observed once, and the top ten hold roughly a tenth. The sample consisted of PBMCs. This rearrangement joins TRBV19 to TRBJ1-5; a possible D gene is TRBD1 (6 bases). The clonotype comes from a middle-aged man with rheumatoid arthritis. CDR3 coding DNA: TGTGCCAGTAGTATATTAGGGGGGCCTAGCAATCAGCCCCAGCATTTT. This encodes CASSILGGPSNQPQHF.